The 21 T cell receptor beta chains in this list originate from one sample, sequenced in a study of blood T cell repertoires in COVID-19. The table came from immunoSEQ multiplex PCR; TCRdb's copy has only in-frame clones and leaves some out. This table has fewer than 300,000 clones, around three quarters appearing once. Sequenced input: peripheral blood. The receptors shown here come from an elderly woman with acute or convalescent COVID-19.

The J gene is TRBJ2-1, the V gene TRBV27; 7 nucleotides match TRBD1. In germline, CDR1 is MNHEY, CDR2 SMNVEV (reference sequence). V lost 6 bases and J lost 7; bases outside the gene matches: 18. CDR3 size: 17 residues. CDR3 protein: CASRSGMGQPPGNEQFF. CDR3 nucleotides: TGTGCCAGCAGATCGGGGATGGGACAGCCCCCCGGTAATGAGCAGTTCTTC.

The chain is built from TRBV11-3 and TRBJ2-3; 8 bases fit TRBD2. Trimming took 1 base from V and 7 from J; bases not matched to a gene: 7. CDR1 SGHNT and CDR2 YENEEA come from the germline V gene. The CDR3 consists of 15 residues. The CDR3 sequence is CASSLGGGRINTQYF. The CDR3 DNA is TGTGCCAGCAGCTTAGGGGGCGGGAGGATAAATACGCAGTATTTT.

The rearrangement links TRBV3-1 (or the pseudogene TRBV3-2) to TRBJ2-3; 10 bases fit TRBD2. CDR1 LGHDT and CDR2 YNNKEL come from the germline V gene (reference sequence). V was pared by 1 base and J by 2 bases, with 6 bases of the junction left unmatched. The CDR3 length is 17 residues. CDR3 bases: TGTGCCAGCAGCCAAGTTGCTAGCGGGGGACTCACAGATACGCAGTATTTT. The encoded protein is CASSQVASGGLTDTQYF.

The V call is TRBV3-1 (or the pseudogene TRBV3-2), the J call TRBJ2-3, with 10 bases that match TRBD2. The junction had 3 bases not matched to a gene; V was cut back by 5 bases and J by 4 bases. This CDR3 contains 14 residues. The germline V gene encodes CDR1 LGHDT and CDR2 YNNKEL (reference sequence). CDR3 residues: CASSASGSPDTQYF. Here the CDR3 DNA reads TGTGCCAGCAGCGCTAGCGGGAGCCCAGATACGCAGTATTTT.

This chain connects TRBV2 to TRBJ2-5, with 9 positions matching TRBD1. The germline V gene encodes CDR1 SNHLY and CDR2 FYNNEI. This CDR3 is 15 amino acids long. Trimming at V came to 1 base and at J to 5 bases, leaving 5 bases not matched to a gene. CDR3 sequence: CASSEEGQGIETQYF. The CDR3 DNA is TGTGCCAGCAGTGAAGAGGGACAGGGTATCGAGACCCAGTACTTC.

CDR3 residues: CASSLPGFNTEAFF. The CDR3 DNA follows: TGCGCCAGCAGCTTACCGGGTTTTAACACTGAAGCTTTCTTT. The chain carries TRBV5-1 and TRBJ1-1; D unclear. Looked up from germline, CDR1 is SGHRS and CDR2 is YFSETQ. The V and J ends lost 2 bases and 2 bases respectively, with 10 bases between them. There are 14 residues in the CDR3.

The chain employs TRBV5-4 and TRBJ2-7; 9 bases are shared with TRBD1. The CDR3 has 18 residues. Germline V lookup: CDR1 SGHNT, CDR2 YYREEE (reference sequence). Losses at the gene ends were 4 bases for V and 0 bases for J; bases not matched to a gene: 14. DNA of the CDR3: TGTGCCAGCAGCCCCAAAGGTACCCGGGACAGGGACTCCTACGAGCAGTACTTC. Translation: CASSPKGTRDRDSYEQYF.

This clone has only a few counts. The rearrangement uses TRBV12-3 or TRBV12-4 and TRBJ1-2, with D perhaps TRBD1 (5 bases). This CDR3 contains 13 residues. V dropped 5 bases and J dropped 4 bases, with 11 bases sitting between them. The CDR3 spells CASSAGRGYGYTF. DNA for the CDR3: TGTGCCAGCAGTGCGGGAAGGGGCTATGGCTACACCTTC.

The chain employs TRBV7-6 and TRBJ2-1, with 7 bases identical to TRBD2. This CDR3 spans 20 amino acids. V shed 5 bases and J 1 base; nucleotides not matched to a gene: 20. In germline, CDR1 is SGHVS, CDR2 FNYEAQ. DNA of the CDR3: TGTGCCAGCAGCCCCCGGGGTCCCACTAGCGCCCAAGGGTCCTACAATGAGCAGTTCTTC. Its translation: CASSPRGPTSAQGSYNEQFF.

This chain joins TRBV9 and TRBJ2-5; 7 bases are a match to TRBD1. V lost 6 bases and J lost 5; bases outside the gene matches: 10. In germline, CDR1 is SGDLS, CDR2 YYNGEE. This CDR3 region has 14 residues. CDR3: CASTRDSRPETQYF. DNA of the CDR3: TGTGCCAGCACCCGGGACAGCCGCCCCGAGACCCAGTACTTC.

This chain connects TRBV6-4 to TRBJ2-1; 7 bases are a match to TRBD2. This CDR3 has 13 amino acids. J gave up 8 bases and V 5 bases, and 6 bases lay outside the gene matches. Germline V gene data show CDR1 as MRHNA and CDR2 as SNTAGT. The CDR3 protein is CASSRDYADEQFF. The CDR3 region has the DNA TGTGCCAGCAGTCGGGACTACGCAGATGAGCAGTTCTTC.

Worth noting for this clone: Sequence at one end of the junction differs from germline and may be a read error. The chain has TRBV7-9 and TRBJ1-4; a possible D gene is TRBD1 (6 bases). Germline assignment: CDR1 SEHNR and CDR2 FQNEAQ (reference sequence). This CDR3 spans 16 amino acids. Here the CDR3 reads CASSLGTGTTNEKLFF. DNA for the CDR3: TGTGCCAGCAGCTTAGGGACCGGGACAACAAATGAAAAACTGTTTTTT. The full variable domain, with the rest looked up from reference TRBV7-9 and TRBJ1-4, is DTGVSQNPRHKITKRGQNVTFRCDPISEHNRLYWYRQTLGQGPEFLTYFQNEAQLEKSRLLSDRFSAERPKGSFSTLEIQRTEQGDSAMYLCASSLGTGTTNEKLFFGSGTQLSVL.

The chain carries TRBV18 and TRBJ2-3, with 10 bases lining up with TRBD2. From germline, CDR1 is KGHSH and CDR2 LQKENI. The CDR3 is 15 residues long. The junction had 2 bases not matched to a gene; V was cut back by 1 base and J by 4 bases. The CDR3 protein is CASSPLAGGPDTQYF. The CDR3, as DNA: TGTGCCAGCTCACCACTAGCGGGAGGTCCAGATACGCAGTATTTT. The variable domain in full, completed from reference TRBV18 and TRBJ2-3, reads NAGVMQNPRHLVRRRGQEARLRCSPMKGHSHVYWYRQLPEEGLKFMVYLQKENIIDESGMPKERFSAEFPKEGPSILRIQQVVRGDSAAYFCASSPLAGGPDTQYFGPGTRLTVL.

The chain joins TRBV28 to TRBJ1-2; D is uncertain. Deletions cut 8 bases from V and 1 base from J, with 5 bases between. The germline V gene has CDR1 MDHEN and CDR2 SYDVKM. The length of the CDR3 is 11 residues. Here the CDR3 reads CASAGNYGYTF. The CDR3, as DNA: TGTGCCAGCGCCGGTAACTATGGCTACACCTTC.

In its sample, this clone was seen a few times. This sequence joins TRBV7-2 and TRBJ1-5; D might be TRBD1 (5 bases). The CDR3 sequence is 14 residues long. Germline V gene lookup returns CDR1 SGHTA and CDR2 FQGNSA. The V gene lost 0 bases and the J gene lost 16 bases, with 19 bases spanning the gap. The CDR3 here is CASSLAEGGGSQHF. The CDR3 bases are TGTGCCAGCAGCTTAGCGGAGGGTGGGGGTTCACAACATTTT.

The CDR3 DNA is TGCGCCAGCAGCTCTGGTGTCAGGAACACCGGGGAGCTGTTTTTT. Translating gives CASSSGVRNTGELFF. The chain employs TRBV5-1 and TRBJ2-2; D call uncertain. The CDR3 sequence is 15 residues long. Trimming stripped 3 bases from V and 1 base from J, with 10 bases between. From germline, CDR1 is SGHRS and CDR2 YFSETQ. The variable domain in full, with the rest retrieved from reference TRBV5-1 and TRBJ2-2, is KAGVTQTPRYLIKTRGQQVTLSCSPISGHRSVSWYQQTPGQGLQFLFEYFSETQRNKGNFPGRFSGRQFSNSRSEMNVSTLELGDSALYLCASSSGVRNTGELFFGEGSRLTVL.

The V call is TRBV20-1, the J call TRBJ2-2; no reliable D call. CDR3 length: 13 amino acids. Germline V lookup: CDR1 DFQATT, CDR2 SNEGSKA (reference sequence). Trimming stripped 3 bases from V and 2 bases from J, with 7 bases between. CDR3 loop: CSASSPNTGELFF. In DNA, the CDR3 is TGCAGTGCTAGTAGCCCTAACACCGGGGAGCTGTTTTTT.

CDR3 bases: TGCGCCAGCAGCATCCAGACAGGGAATAATAACTATGGCTACACCTTC. Translated, it gives CASSIQTGNNNYGYTF. The genes are TRBV5-1 and TRBJ1-2; TRBD1 agrees at 7 bases. The germline V gene has CDR1 SGHRS and CDR2 YFSETQ. V trimming: 4 bases; J trimming: 1 base; junction bases outside the gene matches: 10. The CDR3 is made up of 16 amino acids.

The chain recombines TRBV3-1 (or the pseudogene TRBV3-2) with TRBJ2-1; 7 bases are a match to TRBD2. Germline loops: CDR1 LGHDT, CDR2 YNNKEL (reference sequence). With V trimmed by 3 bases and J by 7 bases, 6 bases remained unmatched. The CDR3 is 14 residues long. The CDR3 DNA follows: TGTGCCAGCAGCCAGGTAGCGGGCCAGAATGAGCAGTTCTTC. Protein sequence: CASSQVAGQNEQFF.

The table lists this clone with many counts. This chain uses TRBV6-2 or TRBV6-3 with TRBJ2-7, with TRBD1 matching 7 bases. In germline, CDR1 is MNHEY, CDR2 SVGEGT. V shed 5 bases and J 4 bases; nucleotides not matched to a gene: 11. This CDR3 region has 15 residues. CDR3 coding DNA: TGTGCCAGCAGTAACTTCGGGGACAGAAGTTACGAGCAGTACTTC. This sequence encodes CASSNFGDRSYEQYF.

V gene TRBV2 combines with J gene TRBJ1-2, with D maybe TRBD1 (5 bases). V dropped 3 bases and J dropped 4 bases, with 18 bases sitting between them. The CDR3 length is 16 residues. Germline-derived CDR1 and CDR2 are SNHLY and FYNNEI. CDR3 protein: CASSESTGTLSYGYTF. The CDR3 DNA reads TGTGCCAGCAGTGAGAGTACAGGTACCCTAAGCTATGGCTACACCTTC.